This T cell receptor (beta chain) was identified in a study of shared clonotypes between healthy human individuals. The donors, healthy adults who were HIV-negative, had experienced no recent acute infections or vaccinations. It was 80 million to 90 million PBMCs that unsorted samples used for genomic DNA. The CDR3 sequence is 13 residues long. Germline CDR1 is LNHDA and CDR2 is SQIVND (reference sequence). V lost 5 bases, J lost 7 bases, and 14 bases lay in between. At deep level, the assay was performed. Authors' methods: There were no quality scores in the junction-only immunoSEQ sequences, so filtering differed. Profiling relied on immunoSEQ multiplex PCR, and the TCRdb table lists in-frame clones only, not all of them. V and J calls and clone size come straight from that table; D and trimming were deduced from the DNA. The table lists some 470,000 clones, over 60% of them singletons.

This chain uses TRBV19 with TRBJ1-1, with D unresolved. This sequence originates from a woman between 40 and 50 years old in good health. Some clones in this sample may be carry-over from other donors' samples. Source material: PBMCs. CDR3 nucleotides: TGTGCCAGTAGTCCTCGGCGTTTGCTTGAAGCTTTCTTT. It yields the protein CASSPRRLLEAFF.